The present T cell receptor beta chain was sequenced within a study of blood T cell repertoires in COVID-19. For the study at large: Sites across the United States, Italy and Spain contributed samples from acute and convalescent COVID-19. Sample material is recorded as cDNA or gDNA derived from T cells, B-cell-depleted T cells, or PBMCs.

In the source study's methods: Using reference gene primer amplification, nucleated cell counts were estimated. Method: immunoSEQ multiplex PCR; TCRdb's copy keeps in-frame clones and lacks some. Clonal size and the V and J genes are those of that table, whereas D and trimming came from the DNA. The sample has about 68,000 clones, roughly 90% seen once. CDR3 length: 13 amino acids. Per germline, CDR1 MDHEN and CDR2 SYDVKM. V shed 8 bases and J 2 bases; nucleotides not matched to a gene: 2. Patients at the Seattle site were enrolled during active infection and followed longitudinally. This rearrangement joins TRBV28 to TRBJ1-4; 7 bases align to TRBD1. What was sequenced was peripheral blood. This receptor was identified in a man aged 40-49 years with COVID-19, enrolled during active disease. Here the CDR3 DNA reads TGTGCCAGCTTAGGGGGCACTAATGAAAAACTGTTTTTT. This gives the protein CASLGGTNEKLFF.